What follows describes a single T cell receptor (beta chain). Its antigen has not been determined. No much larger clone is present one base from it, and per-base qualities are unavailable. Including the terminal cysteine and phenylalanine, the CDR3 comprises 16 residues. Only CDR3 DNA is held: 48 bases, read in frame from base 1. CDR1 is given as LGHDT and CDR2 as YNNKEL, both from the germline V gene (reference sequence). Ends trimmed: V by 1 base, J by 6 bases; bases unmatched to a gene: 5. Only healthy Caucasian donors were included. The twin cohort consisted of three pairs of female monozygotic twins, all aged 18 to 29 years. Positive isolation kits from Invitrogen were used to isolate the CD4+ and CD8+ T cell populations. The data originate from a study of identical twins listed by TCRdb under 2016. At the level of the whole study: TCR alpha and beta repertoires from monozygotic twins, unrelated adults of various ages and cord blood were deep-sequenced to test whether fetal clonotypes persist. Replicate twin experiments were performed at different times using different library preparation protocols to rule out contamination. Study-wide conclusions, independent of this receptor: Because the same donors could not be followed over many years, the conclusions relied on cross-sectional statistical analysis. Excess twin sharing in beta out-of-frame sequences was weaker because fewer shared sequences lowered the signal-to-noise ratio. Compared with coincidental sharing between unrelated individuals, out-of-frame TCR alpha sequences shared between twins had an excess of sequences with low generation probability. Fewer insertions were carried by abundant cord blood beta clonotypes; a weaker similar trend was observed in young adult naive repertoires, while no such trend was observed in memory repertoires. Invariant T cells such as MAIT and iNKT could partly confound zero-insertion analyses, although diverse VJ usage argued against such confounding for most clonotypes. Out-of-frame TCR alpha sharing in monozygotic twins was systematically underestimated by recombination models, whereas sharing between unrelated individuals was in agreement with the recombination models.

Library preparation employed 5' RACE. The sample was run on an Illumina HiSeq 2000. Template switching added a universal primer binding site, and the final cDNA carried a unique molecular identifier that allowed TCR cDNA molecules to be counted accurately. Specific primers in the conserved constant-segment region were used to synthesize first-strand cDNA for TCR alpha and beta chains. To control for contamination, every cDNA library was double barcoded, receiving both a SMART-Mk sample barcode and Illumina barcodes. TruSeq adapter sequences along with Illumina sample barcodes were introduced in two successive PCR steps. Sequencing of the TCR alpha and beta cDNA libraries was done on the Illumina HiSeq platform using custom primers. The original pipeline was this. MiGEC processed the raw reads to extract unique molecular identifiers, while MiXCR was used to determine the CDR3 positions. Recombination models were inferred per individual with the repgenHMM and IGoR tools using an EM algorithm. Shared clonotypes were analyzed with the tcR package in R, and sharing was normalized by the product of cloneset sizes. To study raw recombination without the effects of thymic and clonal selection, out-of-frame nonproductive sequences were analyzed. TCRdb trimmed the raw reads at Q25, called clones with MiXCR and kept productive beta chains. CDR3 protein sequences are deduplicated, and each keeps its most common genes and DNA. The authors' filters were not applied to this entry. Recorded for this sample are about 490,000 distinct CDR3 sequences; 12% to 15% of them occurred a single time. The top ten clonotypes cover roughly 0.46% of the sample.

The same sample was also studied in work on yellow fever vaccine responses in identical twins. The second paper further reports: According to the authors, in identical twins the way T cells responded to vaccination appeared partly convergent and partly personalized. Focusing on identical twins, the study followed the T cell clones that responded to the vaccine, and did so with precision.

Source material: CD4+ T cells sorted from blood. The chain is made from TRBV3-1 and TRBJ2-1, with 11 middle bases fitting TRBD1. This sequence originates from a woman aged 18-29 years in good health. The bases are TGTGCCAGCAGCCAAGTCGGGACAGGGGGTCGCAATGAGCAGTTCTTC. It codes for CASSQVGTGGRNEQFF.